The T cell receptor (beta chain) described here comes from a study of metastatic and nonmetastatic thyroid tumors. Study context: Malignant thyroid and benign thyroid patients provided blood and tumor or nodule tissue whose repertoires were compared. Study results and caveats: Benign nodules reportedly had significantly lower TCR beta diversity than malignant thyroid tumors in blood and tumor.

From the PCR reads, TCRdb re-called clones with MiXCR. The sample lists 55,000 to 75,000 clones, around 18% occurring once. Germline CDR1 and CDR2: SGHRS and YFSETQ. Trimming removed 1 base at V and 6 bases at J, with 12 bases between. The length of the CDR3 is 14 residues. Nobody among the patients had been given any treatment before thyroid surgery. On this clone itself: The antigen is unknown.

The specimen sequenced was blood. This rearrangement joins TRBV5-1 to TRBJ2-3, with D possibly TRBD2 on 5 matching bases. This receptor was taken from a female donor with papillary thyroid cancer or a benign thyroid nodule (not recorded which). Some clones in this sample may be carry-over from other donors' samples. The CDR3 spells CASSLRERRDTQYF. The CDR3 nucleotides are TGCGCCAGCAGCTTGAGGGAGAGGAGGGATACGCAGTATTTT.